This TCR beta chain was sequenced for a study of response to subunit inactivated influenza vaccine. TCRdb reprocessed the RT-PCR reads via MiXCR and lists one record per CDR3 protein. The sample shows 800,000 to 1,000,000 distinct CDR3 sequences, approximately 22% of them seen only once. Broader study findings: Few additional T cells are recruited per seasonal influenza vaccination, authors suggested.

Comments on this clonotype: Its antigen is not known.

In germline, CDR1 is DFQATT, CDR2 SNEGSKA (reference sequence). This CDR3 is built from 16 residues. V was cut by 6 bases and J by 6 bases, with 25 bases left in between. The chain recombines TRBV20-1 with TRBJ2-3, with D perhaps TRBD1 or TRBD2 (6 bases each). The sequences come from PBMCs from blood, collected 5 to 6 days after vaccination. The sequence derives from a man aged 45 to 65 who received an inactivated influenza vaccine. The CDR3 region is CSATRRGDSPRDTQYF. The CDR3, as DNA: TGCAGTGCCACCCGGAGGGGGGACTCACCCAGGGATACGCAGTATTTT.